These T cell receptor beta chains were read from a single sample in a study of post-analysis software for immune sequencing data. TCRdb fed the PCR reads into MiXCR, producing one record per CDR3 protein. Of under 650,000 distinct CDR3 sequences in the sample, around 47% were seen once. Material for sequencing was blood. The receptors stem from a girl aged 10-17 years with multiple sclerosis. Each CDR3 is given with its conserved first and last residue. A D gene is named only where the DNA matches it firmly. Size is omitted from some rows. Given values are once, few, many or a class for expanded clones.

V	D	J	size	CDR3	DNA
TRBV2	-	TRBJ2-3	few	CASGEPPGADTQYF	TGTGCCAGCGGGGAGCCCCCTGGGGCAGATACGCAGTATTTT
TRBV12-3/TRBV12-4	-	TRBJ1-1	many	CASSLGNTEAFF	TGTGCCAGCAGCTTGGGGAACACTGAAGCTTTCTTT
TRBV4-1	-	TRBJ1-2	-	CASSQLPGGRVGYTF	TGCGCCAGCAGCCAACTTCCGGGGGGCAGGGTCGGCTACACCTTC
TRBV5-5	-	TRBJ1-2	-	CASSLGAADGYTF	TGTGCCAGCAGCTTGGGGGCAGCGGATGGCTACACCTTC
TRBV15	-	TRBJ2-7	-	CATSRELSSQGSYEQYF	TGTGCCACCAGCAGAGAGTTAAGTAGTCAGGGATCCTACGAGCAGTACTTC
TRBV5-1	-	TRBJ2-3	-	CASSSRARGTDTQYF	TGCGCCAGCAGCTCTAGGGCTCGCGGCACAGATACGCAGTATTTT
TRBV5-1	-	TRBJ2-7	few	CASSLAGARPYEQYF	TGCGCCAGCAGCCTGGCGGGGGCTCGGCCCTACGAGCAGTACTTC
TRBV6-6	TRBD1	TRBJ1-6	few	CASIQGQGKSPLHF	TGTGCCAGCATTCAGGGACAGGGAAAATCACCCCTCCACTTT
TRBV20-1	-	TRBJ2-5	few	CSARVGFAGTQYF	TGCAGTGCTAGAGTGGGTTTTGCTGGGACCCAGTACTTC
TRBV5-1	-	TRBJ2-4	-	CASSLYQGTGNIQYF	TGCGCCAGCAGCTTGTATCAGGGGACGGGAAACATTCAGTACTTC
TRBV12-3/TRBV12-4	TRBD1	TRBJ2-7	-	CASSQDRGSRKGNEQYF	TGTGCCAGCAGTCAAGACAGGGGGTCCAGGAAGGGGAACGAGCAGTACTTC
TRBV11-2	TRBD1	TRBJ1-5	-	CASSSGRGQGGNQPQHF	TGTGCCAGCAGCTCCGGGCGCGGACAGGGTGGCAATCAGCCCCAGCATTTT
TRBV27	-	TRBJ1-1	few	CASSWRGENTEAFF	TGTGCCAGCAGTTGGAGGGGGGAGAACACTGAAGCTTTCTTT
TRBV14	-	TRBJ1-1	-	CASSRGGVEAFF	TGTGCCAGCAGCCGAGGGGGGGTTGAAGCTTTCTTT
TRBV7-9	-	TRBJ1-1	few	CASSWDIRGTEAFF	TGTGCCAGCAGCTGGGACATCCGGGGCACTGAAGCTTTCTTT
TRBV3-1	TRBD1	TRBJ1-6	-	CASRRTGEGSPRHF	TGTGCCAGCAGGAGGACAGGGGAAGGTTCACCCCGCCACTTT
TRBV7-9	-	TRBJ1-1	-	CASSFMLSTEAFF	TGTGCCAGCAGCTTTATGCTGAGCACTGAAGCTTTCTTT
TRBV4-1	-	TRBJ2-7	-	CASSRDEGYEQYF	TGTGCCAGCAGCCGGGACGAGGGGTACGAGCAGTACTTC
TRBV7-2	-	TRBJ2-1	few	CASSPEDSLGNEQFF	TGTGCCAGCAGCCCTGAGGACAGCTTGGGCAATGAGCAGTTCTTC
TRBV12-3/TRBV12-4	TRBD2	TRBJ2-7	many	CASSLLAGPYEQYF	TGTGCCAGCAGTTTACTAGCGGGGCCCTACGAGCAGTACTTC
TRBV12-3/TRBV12-4	-	TRBJ2-7	few	CASAQYRAVDEQYF	TGTGCCAGCGCCCAATACAGGGCCGTCGACGAGCAGTACTTC
TRBV10-3	TRBD1	TRBJ2-7	-	CAIRSRDRVYEQYF	TGTGCCATCAGATCTCGGGACAGGGTCTACGAGCAGTACTTC
TRBV6-6	-	TRBJ2-3	-	CASRAGGAASTDTQYF	TGTGCCAGCAGGGCTGGGGGGGCCGCTAGCACAGATACGCAGTATTTT
TRBV14	-	TRBJ2-1	few	CASSHSWYEQFF	TGTGCCAGCAGCCATAGCTGGTATGAGCAGTTCTTC
TRBV5-1	TRBD1	TRBJ1-2	-	CDSSRTGEGSGYTF	TGCGACAGCAGCAGGACAGGGGAGGGCAGCGGCTACACCTTC
TRBV11-1	-	TRBJ2-5	-	CASSLGGDGFQETQYF	TGTGCCAGCAGCTTAGGTGGTGACGGATTCCAAGAGACCCAGTACTTC
TRBV21-1	-	TRBJ1-5	-	CASSGYRGNQPQHF	TGTGCCAGCAGCGGCTACAGGGGCAATCAGCCCCAGCATTTT
TRBV5-1	-	TRBJ2-7	-	CASSLENALYEQYF	TGCGCCAGCAGCTTGGAGAACGCCCTATACGAGCAGTACTTC
TRBV6-1	TRBD1	TRBJ1-5	few	CASSEGGTGTWSPQHF	TGTGCCAGCAGTGAGGGGGGGACAGGCACTTGGTCACCCCAGCATTTT
TRBV29-1	-	TRBJ1-6	-	CSVQEDNSPLHF	TGCAGCGTACAGGAGGATAATTCACCCCTCCACTTT
TRBV20-1	-	TRBJ1-2	-	CSAMRTDKYGYTF	TGCAGTGCTATGCGAACTGATAAATATGGCTACACCTTC
TRBV29-1	-	TRBJ2-6	few	CSVEGETGANVLTF	TGCAGCGTTGAGGGGGAAACTGGGGCCAACGTCCTGACTTTC
TRBV10-3	-	TRBJ2-5	-	CAISHDLERRSQETQYF	TGTGCCATCAGCCATGATTTGGAGCGGCGCTCTCAAGAGACCCAGTACTTC
TRBV9	TRBD1	TRBJ2-1	-	CASSVGDRGHHGEQFF	TGTGCCAGCAGCGTAGGGGACAGGGGGCATCATGGTGAGCAGTTCTTC
TRBV29-1	TRBD1	TRBJ2-5	-	CRETGKLETQYF	TGCAGGGAGACAGGGAAATTGGAGACCCAGTACTTC
TRBV5-1	TRBD2	TRBJ2-7	-	CASTWTSFSYEQYF	TGCGCCAGCACTTGGACTAGCTTCTCCTACGAGCAGTACTTC
TRBV7-9	TRBD2	TRBJ2-3	few	CASGQLLGGITDTQYF	TGTGCCAGCGGCCAGCTCCTGGGAGGGATCACAGATACGCAGTATTTT
TRBV29-1	-	TRBJ1-1	many	CSVARRGPQGDTEAFF	TGCAGCGTCGCCCGACGTGGGCCACAAGGGGACACTGAAGCTTTCTTT
TRBV7-2	-	TRBJ1-2	once	CASSPYPGAGYGYTF	TGTGCCAGCAGCCCCTATCCGGGGGCTGGCTATGGCTACACCTTC
TRBV5-6	TRBD2	TRBJ2-7	-	CASSLVPGLELEQYF	TGTGCCAGCAGCTTAGTCCCGGGACTAGAGCTCGAGCAGTACTTC
TRBV19	-	TRBJ2-7	few	CATIDDGYEQYF	TGTGCCACCATCGACGACGGCTACGAGCAGTACTTC
TRBV7-2	TRBD1	TRBJ1-2	few	CASSLNRRGDYGYTF	TGTGCCAGCAGCTTAAACCGCAGGGGGGACTATGGCTACACCTTC
TRBV6-1	TRBD2	TRBJ2-6	few	CANTLMTSGRSGANVLTF	TGTGCCAACACCCTTATGACTAGCGGGAGGTCTGGGGCCAACGTCCTGACTTTC
TRBV4-2	-	TRBJ2-6	-	CASSQRQDSGANVLTF	TGTGCCAGCAGCCAAAGGCAGGACTCTGGGGCCAACGTCCTGACTTTC
TRBV5-1	-	TRBJ1-5	-	CASSLNPSRGNQPQHF	TGCGCCAGCAGCTTGAACCCGTCTCGAGGCAATCAGCCCCAGCATTTT
TRBV20-1	TRBD2	TRBJ2-1	few	CSARRLAGGDEQFF	TGCAGTGCTAGAAGACTAGCGGGAGGGGATGAGCAGTTCTTC
TRBV7-7	TRBD2	TRBJ2-1	-	CASSPVLKTGTSGYNEQFF	TGTGCTAGCAGCCCAGTTTTAAAGACCGGGACTAGCGGTTACAATGAGCAGTTCTTC
TRBV12-3/TRBV12-4	TRBD2	TRBJ2-5	-	CASSFSGGAGETQYF	TGTGCCAGCAGTTTCAGCGGGGGGGCAGGAGAGACCCAGTACTTC
TRBV7-3	-	TRBJ1-1	-	CASSLNILPGEFFDTEAFF	TGTGCCAGCAGCTTAAATATCTTGCCGGGCGAATTTTTCGACACTGAAGCTTTCTTT